This T cell receptor (beta chain) emerged from a study of cytotoxic CD8 clonotypes in ibrutinib-treated CLL (dated by TCRdb to the early 2020s). For the study in its entirety: The cohort included around 16 treatment-naive and ten to eleven relapsed/refractory patients; some 18 were IGHV unmutated. Responses were partial in around 24 patients and complete in 2; after median approximately 5.5 years follow-up, about 15 stayed in remission and about twelve progressed. Samples at response were collected after a median of approximately twelve months of treatment, with a range of about 6 to 36 months. Cryopreserved peripheral blood mononuclear cells were obtained before treatment, at response, and at either sustained remission or disease progression. Of the roughly 86 participants in the trial, about two dozen had longitudinal samples available. On average, each sample yielded 255,043 productive templates and tens of thousands of productive rearrangements. All remission and progressive disease samples were collected while patients were still receiving ibrutinib.

Summary of the overall study and its limitations: Baseline clonality exceeded that of age-matched healthy donors and correlated strongly with circulating CD8+ T-cell counts. Clonality increased at ibrutinib response, stayed stable in sustained remission, and fell back toward baseline at progression. Lymph node repertoires were not examined, and the timing of sampling was not matched between patients in sustained remission and those whose disease progressed. Public clonotypes were found to be uncommon and were observed to contract or remain stable during treatment; the increase in clonality was shown to reflect expansion of private clonotypes at ibrutinib response.

The sample holds a few counts of this clone. The antigen it recognizes is unknown. Base qualities are missing; no much larger clone stands one base away. V is reduced by 4 bases and J by 5 bases, leaving a spacing of 8 bases between them. The CDR3 goes from the cysteine to the phenylalanine over 12 residues. Of the read, only the CDR3 DNA is kept; its 36 bases are in frame from base 1. CDR1 SEHNR and CDR2 FQNEAQ are derived from the germline V gene (reference sequence). Each clonotype received, on average, around 9.6x coverage in deep resolution sequencing performed on a MiSeq, where the target depth lay between 1 in 1 million and 1 in 200,000 T cells. The immunoSEQ hsTCRB Kit was used to generate the TCR beta libraries. The authors' pipeline ran thus. The data were analyzed with ImmunoSEQ Analyzer and ImmunoSEQ Data Assistant, and V, D and J gene assignments followed IMGT definitions. Clonality, which ranges from 0 to 1, was calculated as one minus the normalized Shannon entropy of productive rearrangement frequencies. Only overrepresented clonotypes making up at least 0.05% of each patient's repertoire were included in the public clonotype analysis. Repertoires from some 13 age-matched healthy donors in immuneACCESS were used as clonality controls. Imported from immuneACCESS, the table was reduced by TCRdb to in-frame sequences with V and J called. These copies leave out some clones; in studies compared against another copy, an unresolved V gene accounts for under half, and the cause of the remainder is not known. Clone size and the V and J calls come from that table; the DNA yielded D and trimming. This sample has 250,000 to 350,000 clones in its table, and around 69% of those were observed once. Approximately 5.1% of the sample is held by the ten biggest clonotypes.

The intended sense of this specimen's time point label: progressive disease on ibrutinib. For TCR beta library preparation, about 2 micrograms of genomic DNA was extracted from cryopreserved PBMCs. High-throughput TCR beta sequencing was performed on longitudinal blood samples from CLL patients receiving ibrutinib monotherapy. The patients took part in an open-label, single-center phase 2 trial of ibrutinib monotherapy. Recombination joined TRBV7-9 with TRBJ1-2; a tentative D match to TRBD1 spans 6 bases. The sample here was PBMCs, taken at disease progression, from a patient treated with ibrutinib. The TCR originated in a human donor with chronic lymphocytic leukemia. The CDR3 reads CASSSGAYGYTF. The DNA sequence is given as TGTGCCAGCAGCTCGGGGGCATATGGCTACACCTTC.